This is a list of T cell receptor beta chains from one sample in a study of preoperative IRX-2 immunotherapy in early breast cancer. Sequencing was performed with immunoSEQ multiplex PCR; in TCRdb, only in-frame clones are kept and a portion is missing. Seen here are more than 10,000 clones, approximately 91% observed once, and the top ten hold about 27%. This sample was obtained from a patient treated with IRX-2 immunotherapy. The receptors shown here come from a human donor with breast cancer. The CDR3 runs from the conserved cysteine through the conserved F or W. A D gene is named only where the DNA matches it firmly. Clone size appears in some rows only: once, few, many, or a class for an expanded clone.

TRBJ2-3,TRBD2,TRBV7-9,16,NA,TGTGCCAGCAGCCGCGCCGGGAGCGGGGGAGGAGATACGCAGTATTTT,CASSRAGSGGGDTQYF
TRBJ1-1,TRBD1,TRBV10-3,15,NA,TGTGCCATCAGTGGACAGGGGGAGGGAGGCACTGAAGCTTTCTTT,CAISGQGEGGTEAFF
TRBJ2-3,NA,TRBV11-2,14,once,TGTGCCAGCAGCTTTGGGCCCCACACAGATACGCAGTATTTT,CASSFGPHTDTQYF
TRBJ2-7,NA,TRBV6-1,10,NA,TGTGCCAGCAGTGAGTACGAGCAGTACTTC,CASSEYEQYF
TRBJ1-2,NA,TRBV5-4,17,NA,TGTGCCAGCAGCCCCACATCGGGGGCAGGGTCGATCTATGGCTACACCTTC,CASSPTSGAGSIYGYTF
TRBJ1-1,NA,TRBV28,14,NA,TGTGCCAGCAGCACAGGGATGGGGAACACTGAAGCTTTCTTT,CASSTGMGNTEAFF
TRBJ1-1,NA,TRBV9,13,NA,TGTGCCAGCAGCGTGCAGGGAGAGACTGAAGCTTTCTTT,CASSVQGETEAFF
TRBJ1-4,NA,TRBV11-2,16,NA,TGTGCCAGCAGCTTAGAATCCGGGGCCGTATGGGAAAAACTGTTTTTT,CASSLESGAVWEKLFF
TRBJ2-1,TRBD2,TRBV7-6,13,NA,TGTGCCAGCAGCTTAGCGTGGCCCAGCGGGGAGGTCTTC,CASSLAWPSGEVF
TRBJ1-1,NA,TRBV7-9,15,NA,TGTGCCAGCAGCTTAGTCTCCTCCGTCAACACTGAAGCTTTCTTT,CASSLVSSVNTEAFF
TRBJ2-5,NA,TRBV20-1,10,NA,TGCAGTGCTAGAGATAGGGTCCAGTACTTC,CSARDRVQYF
TRBJ1-3,NA,TRBV7-8,14,NA,TGTGCCAGCAGCGCGCGATCCCCTGGAAACACCATATATTTT,CASSARSPGNTIYF
TRBJ1-2,NA,TRBV19,14,NA,TGTGCCAGTAGTATCTCGACAGCTAACTATGGCTACACCTTC,CASSISTANYGYTF
TRBJ2-1,TRBD2,TRBV6-6,13,once,TGTGCCAGCAGTTACGTGGGGGGGAATGAGCAGTTCTTC,CASSYVGGNEQFF
TRBJ1-5,TRBD1,TRBV28,18,NA,TGTGCCAGCAGTCGGACAGGGGAAAGGGGGGCCCGCAATCAGCCCCAGCATTTT,CASSRTGERGARNQPQHF
TRBJ2-3,NA,TRBV2,16,NA,TGTGCCAGCAGTGAAGCTAGACTCCTTAGCACAGATACGCAGTATTTT,CASSEARLLSTDTQYF
TRBJ1-3,NA,TRBV7-8,16,NA,TGTGCCAGCACACCATCACCGGCCGGCTCTGGAAACACCATATATTTT,CASTPSPAGSGNTIYF
TRBJ1-2,NA,TRBV4-1,15,NA,TGCGCCAGCAGCCAAGGGACCGCTGCTAACTATGGCTACACCTTC,CASSQGTAANYGYTF
TRBJ1-2,NA,TRBV5-4,15,NA,TGTGCCAGCAGCTTGCCCGAACAGGGAAACTATGGCTACACCTTC,CASSLPEQGNYGYTF
TRBJ1-1,NA,TRBV18,12,NA,TGTGCCAGCTCACCAAGACAGGTTGAAGCTTTCTTT,CASSPRQVEAFF
TRBJ2-3,TRBD1,TRBV7-3,15,NA,TGTGCCAGCAGCCGTAACCAAGGGGGCGCCGATACGCAGTATTTT,CASSRNQGGADTQYF
TRBJ2-7,TRBD1,TRBV19,14,NA,TGTGCCAGTAGTATTCGTACAGGGGGGTACGAGCAGTACTTC,CASSIRTGGYEQYF
TRBJ2-2,NA,TRBV18,14,NA,TGTGCCAGCTCACCAGACAGCAGGACCGGGGAGCTGTTTTTT,CASSPDSRTGELFF
TRBJ1-2,NA,TRBV5-1,15,NA,TGCGCCAGCACCGGGGACCGGGATAGGGAGTATGGCTACACCTTC,CASTGDRDREYGYTF
TRBJ2-2,NA,TRBV27,15,NA,TGTGCCAGCAGTCCCAACAGGGCCCGGGCCGGGGAGCTGTTTTTT,CASSPNRARAGELFF
TRBJ2-7,NA,TRBV18,16,NA,TGTGCCAGCTCACCAGGACTGGAGGGACAGTCCTACGAGCAGTACTTC,CASSPGLEGQSYEQYF
TRBJ1-5,TRBD1,TRBV11-2,14,NA,TGTGTCAGCAGCTTACAGGGGGGTAGTCAGCCCCAGCATTTT,CVSSLQGGSQPQHF
TRBJ1-5,TRBD1,TRBV7-9,14,NA,TGTGCCAGCAGCCGGACAGGTCTGGGACAGCCCCAGCATTTT,CASSRTGLGQPQHF
TRBJ2-3,NA,TRBV5-1,14,NA,TGCGCCAGCAGGATGGGACTGACGGCAGATACGCAGTATTTT,CASRMGLTADTQYF
TRBJ1-1,NA,TRBV5-4,15,once,TGTGCCAGCAGCTTAAATCGACATCAGAACACTGAAGCTTTCTTT,CASSLNRHQNTEAFF
TRBJ2-2,NA,TRBV5-1,11,NA,TGCGCCAGCAGCTTCAGCGGGGAGCTGTTTTTT,CASSFSGELFF
TRBJ2-5,TRBD2,TRBV5-1,19,NA,TGCGCCAGCAGCTTGGGTGTAGCGGCGGGGGGCACCCTTCAAGAGACCCAGTACTTC,CASSLGVAAGGTLQETQYF
TRBJ2-7,TRBD1,TRBV19,14,NA,TGTGCCAGTAGTAATAACAGGGGTCCCTACGAGCAGTACTTC,CASSNNRGPYEQYF
TRBJ2-2,NA,TRBV4-2,16,NA,TGTGCCAGCAGCCAAGTTAGGGGCGCGAACACCGGGGAGCTGTTTTTT,CASSQVRGANTGELFF
TRBJ2-5,TRBD1,TRBV9,15,once,TGTGCCAGCAGCGTACTGACAGGGGCCCAAGAGACCCAGTACTTC,CASSVLTGAQETQYF
TRBJ2-5,TRBD2,TRBV28,15,NA,TGTGCCAGCAGTGAGAGACTAGCCCATCAAGAGACCCAGTACTTC,CASSERLAHQETQYF
TRBJ1-2,NA,TRBV11-3,14,NA,TGTGCCAGCAGCTTCGGGACGGGTAACTATGGCTACACCTTC,CASSFGTGNYGYTF